A single sample gave rise to the 10 T cell receptor beta chains below, sequenced in a study of PD-1 blockade in classical Hodgkin lymphoma. Time point reported: newly diagnosed, previously untreated cHL patient sample. Researchers report purifying CD4+ T cells from thawed PBMCs by magnetic negative selection. Using immunoSEQ multiplex PCR, the repertoire was profiled, and TCRdb retains in-frame clones only, with some absent. The data contain under 35,000 clones, less than 90% of them seen just once; the ten biggest clones take up 1.2%. Sequencing used CD4+ T cells from blood. All receptors come from a human donor with classical Hodgkin lymphoma.

This chain links TRBV2 with TRBJ2-4; D is ambiguous. There are 11 residues in the CDR3. Trimming cost V 6 bases and J 2 bases, with 2 bases left between them. The germline gives CDR1 SNHLY, CDR2 FYNNEI. DNA for the CDR3: TGTGCCAGCAGCCCCAAAAACATTCAGTACTTC. The encoded protein is CASSPKNIQYF.

This clone was seen a few times. This sample includes further DNA sequences coding for the same CDR3. The chain carries TRBV15 and TRBJ2-5; D possibly uses TRBD1 or TRBD2 (5 bases each). CDR1 and CDR2 from the germline V gene are LNHNV and YYDKDF (reference sequence). The CDR3 spans 15 residues. V was cut by 0 bases and J by 1 base, with 9 bases left in between. The CDR3 DNA follows: TGTGCCACCAGCAGAGATCCGGGGCCCCAAGAGACCCAGTACTTC. Its translation: CATSRDPGPQETQYF.

The chain links TRBV27 to TRBJ2-7, with D possibly matching TRBD1 (5 bases). CDR1 is MNHEY, CDR2 SMNVEV, per germline (reference sequence). Trimming pared 6 bases from V and 1 base from J, leaving 16 bases between. This CDR3 is 15 amino acids long. The CDR3, as DNA: TGTGCCAGCAGGATAGGGGCCTTCAAATCCTACGAGCAGTACTTC. Translating it yields CASRIGAFKSYEQYF.

This clone has just one count. The chain is built from TRBV2 and TRBJ1-5; D is unclear. Trimming stripped 5 bases from V and 0 bases from J, with 11 bases between. There are 15 residues in the CDR3. In germline, CDR1 is SNHLY, CDR2 FYNNEI. Here the CDR3 DNA reads TGTGCCAGCAGTTTGGACGGAAATAGCAATCAGCCCCAGCATTTT. Protein sequence: CASSLDGNSNQPQHF. Looking up the rest from reference TRBV2 and TRBJ1-5 gives the full variable domain: EPEVTQTPSHQVTQMGQEVILRCVPISNHLYFYWYRQILGQKVEFLVSFYNNEISEKSEIFDDQFSVERPDGSNFTLKIRSTKLEDSAMYFCASSLDGNSNQPQHFGDGTRLSIL.

The rearrangement joins TRBV2 to TRBJ1-5; D possibly corresponds to TRBD1 (5 bases). Trimming took off 6 bases at V and 0 bases at J, with 12 bases between the two ends. CDR1 is SNHLY and CDR2 is FYNNEI in the germline V gene. The CDR3 spans 15 residues. The CDR3 DNA is TGTGCCAGCAGGGGGGAAGCCGTTAGCAATCAGCCCCAGCATTTT. Its translation: CASRGEAVSNQPQHF.

This chain's CDR3 is CASSAGQGQPQHF. CDR3 sequence (DNA): TGTGCCAGCAGTGCGGGACAGGGGCAGCCCCAGCATTTT. The chain joins TRBV2 to TRBJ1-5, with 10 bases identical to TRBD1. Germline loops: CDR1 SNHLY, CDR2 FYNNEI. The ends lost 4 bases at V and 7 bases at J; junction bases unmatched: 1. CDR3 length: 13 amino acids. Together with reference TRBV2 and TRBJ1-5, the CDR3 gives the full variable domain: EPEVTQTPSHQVTQMGQEVILRCVPISNHLYFYWYRQILGQKVEFLVSFYNNEISEKSEIFDDQFSVERPDGSNFTLKIRSTKLEDSAMYFCASSAGQGQPQHFGDGTRLSIL.

The rearrangement uses TRBV5-1 and TRBJ1-4, with a possible D match to TRBD1 (6 bases). The germline CDR1 and CDR2 sequences are SGHRS and YFSETQ. V was clipped by 2 bases and J by 8 bases, with 13 bases between them. The length of the CDR3 is 14 residues. The CDR3 nucleotides are TGCGCCAGCAGCTTAGGCAGGGGACCGGAAAAACTGTTTTTT. Amino acid sequence: CASSLGRGPEKLFF.

The chain uses TRBV5-5 and TRBJ2-7; 8 bases line up with TRBD1. Unmatched junction bases numbered 18, after V lost 3 bases and J lost 4 bases. In germline, CDR1 is SGHKS, CDR2 YYEKEE (reference sequence). The CDR3 totals 18 residues. The CDR3: CASSWGAGGAHGRYEQYF. The CDR3, as DNA: TGTGCCAGCAGCTGGGGGGCAGGGGGCGCACACGGGAGATACGAGCAGTACTTC.

The rearrangement joins TRBV5-5 to TRBJ2-2; the match to TRBD1 covers 8 bases. The CDR3 contains 17 residues. V lost 0 bases to trimming and J lost 0 bases; unmatched junction nucleotides: 4. The V gene's germline CDR1 is SGHKS and CDR2 YYEKEE (reference sequence). The CDR3 sequence is CASSLGQGAPNTGELFF. CDR3 in DNA: TGTGCCAGCAGCTTGGGGCAGGGGGCGCCGAACACCGGGGAGCTGTTTTTT.

CDR3 sequence (DNA): TGTGCCAGCAGGTACCTCCAGGGGAGCACTGAAGCTTTCTTT. This sequence encodes CASRYLQGSTEAFF. V gene TRBV6-1 combines with J gene TRBJ1-1, with a possible D match to TRBD1 (6 bases). V was trimmed by 6 bases and J by 4 bases, leaving 15 bases between them. Germline CDR1 is MNHNS and CDR2 is SASEGT. This CDR3 has 14 amino acids.